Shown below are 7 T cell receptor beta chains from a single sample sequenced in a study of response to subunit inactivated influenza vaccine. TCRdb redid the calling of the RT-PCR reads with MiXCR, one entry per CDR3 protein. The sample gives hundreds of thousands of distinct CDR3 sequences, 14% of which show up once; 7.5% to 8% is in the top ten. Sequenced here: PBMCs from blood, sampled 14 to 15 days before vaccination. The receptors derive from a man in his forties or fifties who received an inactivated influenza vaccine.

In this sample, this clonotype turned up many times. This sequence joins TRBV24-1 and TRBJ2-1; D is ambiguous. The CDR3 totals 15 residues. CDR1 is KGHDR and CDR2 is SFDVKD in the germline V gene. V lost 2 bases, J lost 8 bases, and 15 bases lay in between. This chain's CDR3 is CATSDSPPAMDEQFF. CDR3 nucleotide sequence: TGTGCCACCAGTGATTCCCCCCCCGCGATGGATGAGCAGTTCTTC.

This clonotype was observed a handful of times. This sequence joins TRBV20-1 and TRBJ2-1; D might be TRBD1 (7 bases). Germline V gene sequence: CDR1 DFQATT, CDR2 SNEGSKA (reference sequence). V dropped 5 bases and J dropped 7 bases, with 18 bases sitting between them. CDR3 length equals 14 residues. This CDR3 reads CSALPGGTVNEQFF. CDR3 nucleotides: TGCAGTGCTCTCCCCGGCGGGACAGTAAATGAGCAGTTCTTC.

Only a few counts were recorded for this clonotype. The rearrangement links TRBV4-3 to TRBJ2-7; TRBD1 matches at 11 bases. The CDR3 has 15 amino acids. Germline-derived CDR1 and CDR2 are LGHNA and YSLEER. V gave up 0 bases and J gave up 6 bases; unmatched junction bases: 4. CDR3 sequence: CASSQDLDRGLEQYF. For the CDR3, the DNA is TGCGCCAGCAGCCAAGATTTGGACAGGGGGCTCGAGCAGTACTTC.

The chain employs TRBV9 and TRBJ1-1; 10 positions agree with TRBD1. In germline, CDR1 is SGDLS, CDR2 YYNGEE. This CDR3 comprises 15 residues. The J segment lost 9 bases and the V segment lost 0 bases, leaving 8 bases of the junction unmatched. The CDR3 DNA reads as TGTGCCAGCAGCGTAGAACCGGGACAGGGGCTGCAAGCTTTCTTT. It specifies CASSVEPGQGLQAFF.

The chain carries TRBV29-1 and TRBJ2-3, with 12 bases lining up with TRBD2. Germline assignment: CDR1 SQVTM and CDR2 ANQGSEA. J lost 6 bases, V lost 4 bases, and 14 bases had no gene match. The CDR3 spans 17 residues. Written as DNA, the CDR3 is TGCAGCGTTGTTTCTAGCGGGAGGGCCCTAGAAACCGATACGCAGTATTTT. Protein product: CSVVSSGRALETDTQYF.

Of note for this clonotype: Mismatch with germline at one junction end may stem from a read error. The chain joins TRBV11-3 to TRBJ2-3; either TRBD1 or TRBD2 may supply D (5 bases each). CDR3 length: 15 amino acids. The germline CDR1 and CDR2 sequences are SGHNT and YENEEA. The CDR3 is CASSSSAGSTDTQYF. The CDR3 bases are TGTGCCAGCAGCTCTTCCGCAGGGAGCACGGATACGCAGTATTTT. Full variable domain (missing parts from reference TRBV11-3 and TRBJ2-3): EAGVVQSPRYKIIEKKQPVAFWCNPISGHNTLYWYLQNLGQGPELLIRYENEEAVDDSQLPKDRFSAERLKGVDSTLKIQPAELGDSAVYLCASSSSAGSTDTQYFGPGTRLTVL.

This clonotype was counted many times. CDR3 amino acids: CASSLGQGRGTQYF. The DNA of the CDR3 is TGTGCCAGCAGCTTGGGTCAGGGGCGTGGTACGCAGTATTTT. The J gene is TRBJ2-3, the V gene TRBV5-4, with D possibly being TRBD1 (6 bases). This CDR3 contains 14 residues. The germline V gene has CDR1 SGHNT and CDR2 YYREEE (reference sequence). Trimming removed 0 bases from V and 8 bases from J, with 13 bases in between.